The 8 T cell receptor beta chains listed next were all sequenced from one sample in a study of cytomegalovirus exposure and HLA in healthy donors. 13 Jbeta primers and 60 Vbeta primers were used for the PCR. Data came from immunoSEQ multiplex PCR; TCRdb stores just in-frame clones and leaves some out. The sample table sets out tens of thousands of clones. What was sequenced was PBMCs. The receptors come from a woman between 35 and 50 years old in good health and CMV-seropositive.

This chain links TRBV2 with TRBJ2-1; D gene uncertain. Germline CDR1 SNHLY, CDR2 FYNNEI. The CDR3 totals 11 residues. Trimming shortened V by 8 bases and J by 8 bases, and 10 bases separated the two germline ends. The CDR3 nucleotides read TGTGCCAGCTCGTACGCGGATGAGCAGTTCTTC. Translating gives CASSYADEQFF.

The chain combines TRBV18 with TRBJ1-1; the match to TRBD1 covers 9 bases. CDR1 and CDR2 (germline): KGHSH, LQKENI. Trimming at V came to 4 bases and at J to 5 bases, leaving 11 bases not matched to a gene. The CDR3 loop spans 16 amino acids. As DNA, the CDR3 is TGTGCCAGCTCACTAGGGACAGGGCTATTGGGAACTGAAGCTTTCTTT. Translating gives CASSLGTGLLGTEAFF.

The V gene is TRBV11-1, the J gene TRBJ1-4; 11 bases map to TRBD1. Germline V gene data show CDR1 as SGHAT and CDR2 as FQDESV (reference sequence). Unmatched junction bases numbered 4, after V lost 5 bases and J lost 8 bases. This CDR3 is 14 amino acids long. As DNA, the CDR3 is TGTGCCAGCAGCCAAGGACAGGGGGCGGAAAAACTGTTTTTT. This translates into CASSQGQGAEKLFF.

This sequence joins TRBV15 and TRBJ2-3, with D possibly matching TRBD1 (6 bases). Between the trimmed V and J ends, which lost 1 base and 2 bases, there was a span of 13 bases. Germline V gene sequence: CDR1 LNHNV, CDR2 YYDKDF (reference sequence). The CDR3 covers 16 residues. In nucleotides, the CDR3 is TGTGCCACCAGCAGAGGAGGGGACACATCCACAGATACGCAGTATTTT. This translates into CATSRGGDTSTDTQYF.

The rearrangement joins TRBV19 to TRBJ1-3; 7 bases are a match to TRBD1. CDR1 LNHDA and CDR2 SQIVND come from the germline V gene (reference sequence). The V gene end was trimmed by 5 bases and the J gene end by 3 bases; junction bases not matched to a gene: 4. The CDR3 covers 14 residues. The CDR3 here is CASSAGGFGNTIYF. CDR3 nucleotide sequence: TGTGCCAGTAGTGCAGGGGGATTTGGAAACACCATATATTTT.

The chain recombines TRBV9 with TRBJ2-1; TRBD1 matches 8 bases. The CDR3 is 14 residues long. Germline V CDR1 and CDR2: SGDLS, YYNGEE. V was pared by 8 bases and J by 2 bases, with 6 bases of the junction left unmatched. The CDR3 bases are TGTGCCAGTGGGCAGGGGGCAACCTACAATGAGCAGTTCTTC. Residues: CASGQGATYNEQFF.

The CDR3 sequence is CASSQDRPQETQYF. The CDR3 nucleotides read TGTGCCAGCAGCCAGGACAGGCCCCAAGAGACCCAGTACTTC. This chain joins TRBV7-8 and TRBJ2-5, with 7 bases fitting TRBD1. Germline CDR1 and CDR2: SGHVS and FQNEAQ. The CDR3 has 14 residues. Trimming at V came to 5 bases and at J to 1 base, leaving 4 bases not matched to a gene.

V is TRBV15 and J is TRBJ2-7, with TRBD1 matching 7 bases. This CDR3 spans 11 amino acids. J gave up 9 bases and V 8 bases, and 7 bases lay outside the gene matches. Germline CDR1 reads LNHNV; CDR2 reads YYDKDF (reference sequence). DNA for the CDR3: TGTGCCACCGGGGGACAGCGCTGGCAGTACTTC. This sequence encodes CATGGQRWQYF.